This T cell receptor beta chain was sequenced during a study of metastatic and nonmetastatic thyroid tumors. Whole-study context: Repertoire data that came from the blood and tumor or nodule tissue of malignant and benign thyroid patients were compared. Findings and limits, study-wide: TCR beta diversity was reportedly significantly higher in malignant thyroid tumors than benign nodules, in blood and tumor.

All patients were treatment-naive before thyroid surgery. In the study's own analysis: The study's classifier, a distant-metastasis tool for papillary thyroid cancer, was built using CDR3 differences across clinicopathological groups. Using MiXCR, TCRdb re-called clones from the PCR reads. The V and J calls reflect TCRdb's pipeline rather than the authors' work. The sample lists 80,000 to 85,000 clones, approximately 12% seen once, with roughly 8.2% in the top ten. Germline assignment: CDR1 DFQATT and CDR2 SNEGSKA (reference sequence). This CDR3 region has 15 residues. Trimming took 0 bases from V and 4 from J, leaving 13 bases between them. This clone came up many times. Its antigen remains unidentified.

This rearrangement joins TRBV20-1 to TRBJ2-1; D gene unclear. The receptor comes from a female donor with papillary thyroid cancer or a benign thyroid nodule (not recorded which). Some clones in this sample may be carry-over from other donors' samples. Material: tumor tissue. This chain's CDR3 is CSARENLALYNEQFF. CDR3 bases: TGCAGTGCTAGAGAAAACTTAGCTCTTTACAATGAGCAGTTCTTC.